This T cell receptor beta chain came from a study of technical replicates of blood from a few donors. Germline values: CDR1 SGHRS, CDR2 YFSETQ. This CDR3 has 14 residues. V dropped 2 bases and J dropped 7 bases, with 13 bases sitting between them. Only in-frame clones appear in the TCRdb table, and some are missing; sequencing was by immunoSEQ multiplex PCR. This table holds 80,000 to 100,000 clones, 92% found once. The sequenced material came from T cells isolated from PBMCs. The sequence came from a human donor in good health. The chain carries TRBV5-1 and TRBJ1-5; D uncertain. CDR3 loop: CASSLGGFDQPQHF. CDR3 coding DNA: TGCGCCAGCAGCTTAGGAGGGTTTGACCAGCCCCAGCATTTT. Based on the CDR3 plus reference TRBV5-1 and TRBJ1-5, the full variable domain is KAGVTQTPRYLIKTRGQQVTLSCSPISGHRSVSWYQQTPGQGLQFLFEYFSETQRNKGNFPGRFSGRQFSNSRSEMNVSTLELGDSALYLCASSLGGFDQPQHFGDGTRLSIL.